A single sample is the source of the 21 T cell receptor beta chains below, sequenced in a study of T cell responses to AZD1222 COVID-19 vaccine. Profiled with immunoSEQ multiplex PCR; TCRdb holds only in-frame clones, not every one. Among fewer than 150,000 clones, 93% were seen once, and the ten largest hold roughly 0.87%. Specimen: peripheral blood, collected on day 0 of AZD1222 vaccination. These receptors were obtained from an adult in good health.

This clone was seen only a few times. V gene TRBV2 combines with J gene TRBJ1-1; D is uncertain. Germline-derived CDR1 and CDR2 are SNHLY and FYNNEI. The CDR3 loop spans 13 amino acids. Trimming left V 6 bases short and J 3 bases short, with 11 bases between. The CDR3 reads CASSIDGYTEAFF. In nucleotides, the CDR3 is TGTGCCAGCAGCATAGACGGATACACTGAAGCTTTCTTT.

The chain recombines TRBV12-5 with TRBJ1-6; D is perhaps TRBD1 (6 bases). V lost 7 bases, J lost 3 bases, and 10 bases lay in between. Germline CDR1 reads LGHNT; CDR2 reads FRNRAP. The CDR3 consists of 14 residues. In DNA, the CDR3 is TGTGCTAGTGTCGGCAGGGGCTATAATTCACCCCTCCACTTT. The encoded protein is CASVGRGYNSPLHF. Full variable domain (missing parts from reference TRBV12-5 and TRBJ1-6): DARVTQTPRHKVTEMGQEVTMRCQPILGHNTVFWYRQTMMQGLELLAYFRNRAPLDDSGMPKDRFSAEMPDATLATLKIQPSEPRDSAVYFCASVGRGYNSPLHFGNGTRLTVT.

The rearrangement joins TRBV29-1 to TRBJ1-1; no reliable D call. The length of the CDR3 is 10 residues. Germline CDR1 and CDR2: SQVTM and ANQGSEA. The V end was cut by 4 bases, the J end by 2 bases, with 2 bases between. CDR3 bases: TGCAGCGTTGGCAACACTGAAGCTTTCTTT. It specifies CSVGNTEAFF. Combining the CDR3 with reference TRBV29-1 and TRBJ1-1 gives the whole variable domain SAVISQKPSRDICQRGTSLTIQCQVDSQVTMMFWYRQQPGQSLTLIATANQGSEATYESGFVIDKFPISRPNLTFSTLTVSNMSPEDSSIYLCSVGNTEAFFGQGTRLTVV.

DNA of the CDR3: TGTGCCAGCAGCTTGGACAGCGGGGGGGCTCCAGATACGCAGTATTTT. Protein: CASSLDSGGAPDTQYF. This sequence joins TRBV5-4 and TRBJ2-3; 10 bases map to TRBD2. With 0 bases clipped from V and 4 bases from J, the junction kept 5 bases outside the gene matches. The CDR3 has 16 amino acids. The germline CDR1 and CDR2 sequences are SGHNT and YYREEE (reference sequence).

The chain joins TRBV7-8 to TRBJ1-5, with TRBD1 matching over 7 bases. CDR1 and CDR2 (germline): SGHVS, FQNEAQ. V gave up 2 bases and J gave up 4 bases; unmatched junction bases: 5. CDR3 length: 15 amino acids. Here the CDR3 DNA reads TGTGCCAGCAGCTTATATCAGGGGGTAAATCAGCCCCAGCATTTT. Amino acids: CASSLYQGVNQPQHF.

J is TRBJ2-1 and V is TRBV30; tentative D call: TRBD1 (5 bases). This CDR3 comprises 13 residues. The germline gives CDR1 GTSNPN, CDR2 SVGIG (reference sequence). Deletions cut 6 bases from V and 0 bases from J, with 9 bases between. CDR3 bases: TGTGCCTGCCAGGGAAGCTCCTACAATGAGCAGTTCTTC. It is translated as CACQGSSYNEQFF.

The rearrangement uses TRBV5-1 and TRBJ1-2; 7 bases map to TRBD1. V dropped 3 bases and J dropped 4; count of bases not matched to a gene: 12. The length of the CDR3 is 16 residues. Per germline, CDR1 SGHRS and CDR2 YFSETQ. The CDR3 DNA sequence: TGCGCCAGCAGCTCGGGTGGTACCGGGACAGCCTATGGCTACACCTTC. Residues: CASSSGGTGTAYGYTF.

J is TRBJ1-2 and V is TRBV10-2; D ambiguous. Germline assignment: CDR1 WSHSY and CDR2 SAAADI. The CDR3 is 14 residues long. V was shortened by 2 bases and J by 7 bases, with 14 bases between the two germline ends. Here the CDR3 reads CASSEERAISGYTF. The CDR3 DNA reads as TGCGCCAGCAGTGAGGAAAGGGCCATTTCTGGCTACACCTTC.

V and J are TRBV5-4 and TRBJ1-2, with TRBD1 matching over 8 bases. This CDR3 contains 15 residues. The V gene end was trimmed by 4 bases and the J gene end by 0 bases; junction bases not matched to a gene: 5. Per germline, CDR1 SGHNT and CDR2 YYREEE (reference sequence). CDR3 nucleotide sequence: TGTGCCAGCAGCCGCCGGACAGGGACTAACTATGGCTACACCTTC. Translated: CASSRRTGTNYGYTF.

In this sample, this clone turned up a few times. V is TRBV10-3 and J is TRBJ2-6, with no clear D. Germline lookup yields CDR1 ENHRY and CDR2 SYGVKD. The V end was cut by 10 bases, the J end by 0 bases, with 10 bases between. There are 14 residues in the CDR3. In DNA form, the CDR3 reads TGTGCCAGTAAGCTAAACTCTGGGGCCAACGTCCTGACTTTC. Residues: CASKLNSGANVLTF.

The chain has TRBV30 and TRBJ1-2; 7 bases agree with TRBD1. The CDR3 is made up of 15 amino acids. CDR1 is GTSNPN, CDR2 SVGIG, per germline (reference sequence). V gave up 0 bases and J gave up 6 bases; unmatched junction bases: 10. The CDR3 region is CAWSVVWEGAHGYTF. The CDR3 nucleotides are TGTGCCTGGAGTGTTGTCTGGGAGGGGGCCCATGGCTACACCTTC.

This chain uses TRBV5-6 with TRBJ2-2; 10 bases are a match to TRBD2. Germline CDR1 is SGHDT and CDR2 is YYEEEE. V lost 4 bases to trimming and J lost 4 bases; unmatched junction nucleotides: 7. The CDR3 extends over 16 amino acids. This CDR3 is CASSIPSGGFTGELFF. CDR3 coding DNA: TGTGCCAGCAGCATCCCTAGCGGGGGTTTCACCGGGGAGCTGTTTTTT.

The V gene is TRBV6-5, the J gene TRBJ1-4, with D maybe TRBD1 (6 bases). The CDR3 is 15 amino acids. Germline CDR1 is MNHEY and CDR2 is SVGAGI. With 6 bases removed from V and 8 bases from J, the gap between germline ends came to 19 bases. CDR3 region: CASRKMGGRYEKLFF. The CDR3 nucleotides are TGTGCCAGCAGGAAAATGGGGGGGCGTTACGAAAAACTGTTTTTT.

The chain carries TRBV19 and TRBJ1-4, with TRBD1 matching 8 bases. The CDR3 loop spans 13 amino acids. Losses at the gene ends were 8 bases for V and 7 bases for J; bases not matched to a gene: 6. CDR1 LNHDA and CDR2 SQIVND come from the germline V gene (reference sequence). The CDR3 DNA reads as TGTGCCAGTCGGACAGGGAAGGGTGAAAAACTGTTTTTT. It is translated as CASRTGKGEKLFF.

DNA for the CDR3: TGTGCCAGCAGCTTGGTCAATTCAGGTCGGGGTGAAGCTTTCTTT. Its translation is CASSLVNSGRGEAFF. The chain is built from TRBV5-5 and TRBJ1-1; no clear D. The germline V gene has CDR1 SGHKS and CDR2 YYEKEE (reference sequence). Trimming took off 0 bases at V and 7 bases at J, with 16 bases between the two ends. The CDR3 extends over 15 amino acids.

V and J are TRBV5-1 and TRBJ2-3; D may be TRBD1 (6 bases). Germline V gene data show CDR1 as SGHRS and CDR2 as YFSETQ. V was clipped by 0 bases and J by 6 bases, with 8 bases between them. The CDR3 is 13 residues long. CDR3 in amino acids: CASSLGQGDTQYF. Written as DNA, the CDR3 is TGCGCCAGCAGCTTGGGGCAGGGGGATACGCAGTATTTT.

The chain recombines TRBV5-5 with TRBJ1-2; D is uncertain. The ends were cut back, 0 bases at V and 4 bases at J, with 13 bases in the middle. Germline CDR1 and CDR2: SGHKS and YYEKEE (reference sequence). The CDR3 length is 15 residues. In nucleotides, the CDR3 is TGTGCCAGCAGCTTGGGCAGCCGAGTTCCCTATGGCTACACCTTC. Amino acid sequence: CASSLGSRVPYGYTF.

This chain links TRBV5-8 with TRBJ2-7, with 9 bases aligning to TRBD1. This CDR3 is built from 15 residues. The germline gives CDR1 SGHTS, CDR2 YDEGEE. J was trimmed by 6 bases and V by 4 bases; bases with no gene match: 11. The chain's CDR3 is CASSQGTGLGGEQYF. As DNA, the CDR3 is TGTGCCAGCAGCCAAGGGACAGGGTTAGGCGGCGAGCAGTACTTC.

The genes are TRBV29-1 and TRBJ1-1, with TRBD1 matching over 7 bases. From germline, CDR1 is SQVTM and CDR2 ANQGSEA. The CDR3 spans 12 residues. V gave up 1 base and J gave up 13 bases; unmatched junction bases: 9. The CDR3 is CSVEGGRGALFF. CDR3 in DNA: TGCAGCGTTGAAGGGGGCAGGGGGGCGCTTTTCTTT.

This chain joins TRBV7-3 and TRBJ2-1; 7 bases agree with TRBD1. V shed 3 bases and J 9 bases; nucleotides not matched to a gene: 5. Germline V gives CDR1 SGHTA, CDR2 FQGTGA. The CDR3 runs 13 residues. CDR3 coding DNA: TGTGCCAGCAGCTTGGGGACAGAGGGTGAGCAGTTCTTC. Amino acid sequence: CASSLGTEGEQFF.

V gene TRBV4-1 combines with J gene TRBJ1-1, with a tentative D call TRBD1 (5 bases). The germline V gene encodes CDR1 MGHRA and CDR2 YSYEKL. V lost 1 base and J 0 bases, leaving 9 bases between the germline ends. The CDR3 is made up of 15 amino acids. For the CDR3, the DNA is TGCGCCAGCAGCCAAGGCAGGGCCATGAACACTGAAGCTTTCTTT. This gives the protein CASSQGRAMNTEAFF.